The following is a TCR beta chain sequence with its context. The germline CDR1 and CDR2 sequences are MNHEY and SMNVEV (reference sequence). Trimming took 5 bases from V and 5 from J, leaving 12 bases between them. The CDR3 spans 13 residues. These data originate in a study of shared T cell receptors in the human thymus. The repertoire was sequenced with immunoSEQ multiplex PCR; TCRdb's copy has only in-frame clones and lacks some. Of under 450,000 clones listed, approximately 95% are singletons. Sequenced input: thymocytes. The TCR sequence derives from a human donor. The chain recombines TRBV27 with TRBJ2-5, with no clear D. The CDR3 DNA reads TGTGCCAGCAGTCCCTTCCGAACGGAGACCCAGTACTTC. Protein product: CASSPFRTETQYF.